This TCR beta chain was identified in a study of blood T cells in healthy people across ages (dated by TCRdb to between 2014 and 2017). Notes on the research overall: Template switching captured roughly one uniquely barcoded TCR beta cDNA molecule per two T cells in model experiments. To track age-related changes in TCR beta repertoire diversity, the study relied on deep sequencing normalized with unique cDNA molecular identifiers. The donors were divided into four age groups: young (average approximately 15 years), middle-aged (approximately 39), aged (about 61) and long-lived (approximately 74). To avoid experimental bias, donors of different ages were randomly spread across the sequencing lanes. The study analyzed two additional independent replicas of 1 million unique cDNA reads from the same blood draw for two donors, one aged 18 to 29 and one aged 80 or older. What the work shows at the level of the full study, not this receptor alone: There was a strong correlation between observed TCR beta diversity and the percentage of naive T cells measured by flow cytometry. Because the CMV infection status of the donors was unknown, age-related changes in expanded clonotypes may potentially have been confounded. Total diversity estimates from one million sequenced T cells were considered lower bounds and underestimates. The long-lived group showed more naive CD4+ T cells, fewer expanded clones and increased TCR diversity than the aged group, suggesting age selection. Because profiling used bulk unsorted PBMCs, naive and antigen-experienced compartments could not be compared conclusively. As age increased, observed TCR beta diversity per million T cells dropped in a roughly linear way, and a significant reduction was already evident by age roughly 40.

The approximately 39 donors, aged about 6 to 95 years, were systemically healthy Caucasian individuals from Russia. Each donor gave about 9.7 milliliters of peripheral blood, drawn into EDTA-treated Vacutainer tubes. Ficoll-Paque density-gradient centrifugation was used to isolate PBMCs, with at least 6.5 million per sample. Total RNA, at least 6 micrograms per sample, was extracted from PBMCs with Trizol reagent. The percentages of naive CD45RAhigh/CD27high T cells were determined by flow cytometry on a PBMC aliquot from every donor. This clonotype came up a few times. Its target antigen remains unknown. Nothing much larger sits one base from this clone, and base qualities are not available. Trimming costs V 5 bases and J 4 bases, and their ends lie 18 bases apart. From its cysteine to its phenylalanine, the CDR3 spans 15 amino acids. Only the CDR3 DNA stays, 45 bases, in frame from base 1. The germline V gene supplies CDR1 SGHDT and CDR2 YYEEEE.

Library construction relied on 5' RACE. Data came from an Illumina HiSeq 2500. A second PCR of roughly 7 to 12 cycles was run with a J-beta primer mix and a sample-barcoded 5' primer. A unique molecular identifier was introduced onto each TCR beta cDNA molecule by a template-switch 5' adaptor carrying 12 random nucleotides. Each sample yielded at least 2.5 million CDR3-containing paired-end reads. All of the RNA was converted into first-strand cDNA using the Mint cDNA synthesis kit, with a TRBC-specific oligonucleotide serving as the primer. Following uracil-DNA glycosylase treatment, a first 18-cycle PCR with universal primers M1SS and BC2_uni_R was performed on all cDNA. The study's own analysis went as follows. Normalization of each sample was performed by random selection of 1 million high-quality reads, each carrying a distinct molecular identifier. Instead of being binned into consensus sequences, reads with shared molecular identifiers were discarded. CDR3 identification, clonotype clustering and error correction used MiTCR with a Q25 quality threshold and the strictest error-elimination algorithm. Lower-bound total TCR beta diversity was estimated with a nonparametric unseen species model using Euler transformation. TCRdb trimmed public reads at Q25 via fastp, called clones via MiXCR and kept in-frame beta chains. Rows with one shared CDR3 protein collapse into an entry with the most common genes and DNA. TCRdb assigned the V and J calls; the authors' analysis was not used. The sample yields about 810,000 distinct CDR3 sequences; roughly 35% were counted once. The ten largest clones add up to about an eighth of the sample.

The chain was built from TRBV5-6 and TRBJ1-1; TRBD1 could be the D gene, as 6 bases match. The receptor was isolated from a man aged 18 to 30 in good health. Sequenced material: blood. For the CDR3, the sequence is CASRYREALVTEAFF. In nucleotide form, the sequence is TGTGCCAGCAGGTACAGGGAGGCCTTAGTCACTGAAGCTTTCTTT.